These 6 T cell receptor beta chains were sequenced from one sample in a study of post-analysis software for immune sequencing data. TCR beta libraries were prepared from cDNA with unique molecular identifiers. TCRdb reprocessed the PCR reads with MiXCR, giving one entry per CDR3 protein. The sample yields hundreds of thousands of distinct CDR3 sequences, 25% to 30% seen once. Study results and caveats: Higher frequency in patients than in controls was seen for roughly five TRBV segments, with TRBV5-6, TRBV5-1 and TRBV20-1 among them.

Their target antigens are unknown. Sequencing used blood. These receptors were obtained from a girl aged 5-17 years with multiple sclerosis.

A few counts support this clonotype. V and J are TRBV7-8 and TRBJ2-5, with a possible D match to TRBD2 (6 bases). CDR1 and CDR2 from the germline V gene are SGHVS and FQNEAQ. The CDR3 runs 14 residues. V gave up 2 bases and J gave up 4 bases, with 11 bases separating them. The CDR3 sequence is CASSLHGGAETQYF. The CDR3 coding sequence is TGTGCCAGCAGCTTACACGGCGGGGCAGAGACCCAGTACTTC.

The table lists this clonotype with a few counts. This sequence joins TRBV29-1 and TRBJ2-1; D might be TRBD2 (6 bases). The CDR3 covers 12 residues. CDR1 is SQVTM, CDR2 ANQGSEA, per germline. Trimming cost V 3 bases and J 8 bases, with 11 bases left between them. CDR3 DNA: TGCAGCGTTGATTACGGGGGAGATGAGCAGTTCTTC. It codes for CSVDYGGDEQFF.

The chain links TRBV20-1 to TRBJ2-3; the D gene is possibly TRBD2 (6 bases). CDR1 is DFQATT and CDR2 is SNEGSKA in the germline V gene (reference sequence). The CDR3 is 16 residues long. V was clipped by 3 bases and J by 3 bases, with 19 bases between them. The CDR3 sequence: CSASSFGGVETDTQYF. DNA for the CDR3: TGCAGTGCTAGTAGCTTCGGGGGAGTAGAGACAGATACGCAGTATTTT.

This chain joins TRBV6-2 or TRBV6-3 and TRBJ1-5; no clear D gene. Trimming pared 0 bases from V and 4 bases from J, leaving 10 bases between. The CDR3 covers 15 residues. Germline values: CDR1 MNHEY, CDR2 SVGEGT. This chain's CDR3 is CASSYSGMSNQPQHF. Written as DNA, the CDR3 is TGTGCCAGCAGTTACTCAGGGATGTCGAATCAGCCCCAGCATTTT.

This clonotype was picked up one time. This chain links TRBV28 with TRBJ1-2; D ambiguous. The CDR3 consists of 13 residues. V gave up 4 bases and J gave up 7 bases, with 13 bases separating them. Germline loops: CDR1 MDHEN, CDR2 SYDVKM. CDR3 nucleotide sequence: TGTGCCAGCAGTTCAGGACGGCGTGGTGGCTACACCTTC. Residues: CASSSGRRGGYTF.

V usage is TRBV2 and J usage is TRBJ2-7; D remains ambiguous. The CDR3 is 10 residues long. CDR1 and CDR2 (germline): SNHLY, FYNNEI. V lost 8 bases and J 4 bases, leaving 6 bases between the germline ends. The CDR3 region is CASHGYEQYF. CDR3 nucleotide sequence: TGTGCCAGCCATGGGTACGAGCAGTACTTC.